Sequencing of this T cell receptor beta chain was carried out in a study of T cells after yellow fever vaccination (dated by TCRdb to between 2017 and 2020). Study-level background: The SMART-Seq v4 Ultra Low Input RNA kit was used to prepare libraries from fractions with low cell numbers. Blood samples were taken at several timepoints before and after primary and secondary immunization, and bulk PBMC replicates and cell subsets were isolated. To follow T-cell clones before and after primary and booster YFV17D yellow fever vaccination, bulk TCR alpha and beta repertoires were sequenced over time. Two healthy male donors made up the cohort, one aged 18 to 30 years and the other aged 30 to 40 years.

TCR cDNA was made using 5'RACE template switching, a step that added a universal primer site and unique molecular identifiers. cDNA synthesis was primed from both the TCR alpha and TCR beta constant segments. Two PCR steps were used to amplify libraries, with sample barcodes and sequencing adapters being added in the second step. Sequencing of the libraries was done on either Illumina HiSeq 2500 (2x100 bp) or NovaSeq (2x150 bp). Regarding the original processing steps: Reads were demultiplexed and collapsed into UMI consensus sequences with MIGEC, and V(D)J alignment was performed with MiXCR. Clonotypes responding to the vaccine were identified with edgeR on replicate PBMC samples, with the criteria of FDR below 0.01 and a log2 fold change above 5 up to day 15. CD4 or CD8 identity was assigned to each bulk clonotype according to whether the clonotype was present at higher abundance in the sequenced CD4 repertoire or the sequenced CD8 repertoire. TCRdb reprocessed the public reads (quality trimming at Q25 with fastp, clone calling with MiXCR) and kept in-frame beta chains. Identical CDR3 protein sequences are pooled into one entry, listed with their most common genes and DNA. The V and J calls follow TCRdb's processing rather than the paper's. This sample comprises approximately 110,000 distinct CDR3 sequences, under 8.5% of them detected only once. The top ten hold 2.5% of the sample.

In light of the paper, this sample's treatment or condition label describes: live attenuated yellow fever vaccine strain. PBMCs were isolated from peripheral blood using a standard Ficoll-Paque protocol. Dynabeads CD4 and CD8 positive selection kits were used to isolate CD4 and CD8 T-cell fractions. TriZol was used to extract RNA from bulk PBMCs, CD4 and CD8 fractions, and dextramer-positive and dextramer-negative fractions. Including the terminal cysteine and phenylalanine, the CDR3 comprises 15 residues. Just the 45-base CDR3 DNA is kept, in frame starting at base 1. Compared with germline, V lacks 3 bases and J lacks 4 bases; bases without a gene match: 6. In the germline V gene, CDR1 corresponds to SGHNT and CDR2 to YENEEA. Summary of the overall study and its limitations: Because the study included only a couple of donors, the extent to which the findings can be generalized is limited. After the booster, most of the clones that had expanded following primary vaccination were detected again (just under 97% of CD4 and more than 85% of CD8), which suggests that memory was broadly maintained. FACS-sorted repertoires could contain abundant contaminating clonotypes from the bulk population, so computational filtering was required. A small share of clonotypes was detected in both CD4 and CD8 compartments, with the overlap likely arising from convergent recombination. The secondary T-cell response was found to be weaker but faster than the primary response, with a peak reached on day 5 rather than on day 15.

This clonotype has more than one count but fewer than ten. The specificity of this receptor is unknown. Base qualities are not recorded, but no much larger clone differs from it by a single base. The sequence was collected from a man aged 18 to 35 who received the YFV17D yellow fever vaccine. The source material was CD4+ T cells sorted from PBMCs, sampled more than 8 days after the first yellow fever vaccination. The chain is encoded by TRBV11-3 joined to TRBJ2-1, with 7 bases aligning to TRBD2. CDR3 protein: CASSFSSGGYNEQFF. The DNA is TGTGCCAGCAGCTTTAGCTCGGGGGGATACAATGAGCAGTTCTTC.